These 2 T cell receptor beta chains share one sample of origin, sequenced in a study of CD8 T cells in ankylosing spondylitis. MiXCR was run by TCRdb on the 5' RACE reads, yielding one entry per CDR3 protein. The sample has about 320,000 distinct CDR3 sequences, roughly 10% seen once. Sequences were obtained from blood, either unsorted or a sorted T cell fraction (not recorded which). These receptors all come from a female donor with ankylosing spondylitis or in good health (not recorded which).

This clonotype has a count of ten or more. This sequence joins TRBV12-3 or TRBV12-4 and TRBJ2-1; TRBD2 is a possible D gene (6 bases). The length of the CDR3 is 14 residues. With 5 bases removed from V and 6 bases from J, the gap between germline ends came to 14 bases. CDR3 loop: CASSLSGTGNEQFF. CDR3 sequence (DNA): TGTGCCAGCAGTCTTAGCGGCACGGGCAATGAGCAGTTCTTC.

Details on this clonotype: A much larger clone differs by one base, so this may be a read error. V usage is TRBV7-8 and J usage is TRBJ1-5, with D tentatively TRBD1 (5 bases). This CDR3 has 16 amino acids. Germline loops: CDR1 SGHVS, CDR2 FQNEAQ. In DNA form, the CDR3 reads TGTTCCAGCAGCTTCTCAGGGCCACTTGCCCATCAGCCCCAGCATTTT. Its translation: CSSSFSGPLAHQPQHF.